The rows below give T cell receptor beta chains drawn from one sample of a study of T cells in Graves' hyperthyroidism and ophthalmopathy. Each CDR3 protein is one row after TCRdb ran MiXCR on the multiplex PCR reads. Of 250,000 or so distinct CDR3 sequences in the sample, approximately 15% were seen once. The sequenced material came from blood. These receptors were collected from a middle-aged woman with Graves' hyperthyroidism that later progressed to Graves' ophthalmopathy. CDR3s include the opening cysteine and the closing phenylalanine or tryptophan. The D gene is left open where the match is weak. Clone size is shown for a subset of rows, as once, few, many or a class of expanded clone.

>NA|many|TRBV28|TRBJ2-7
CASSSRASEQYF
TGTGCCAGCAGCTCCAGGGCGAGCGAGCAGTACTTC
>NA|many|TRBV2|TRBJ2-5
CASRVDRQETQYF
TGTGCCAGCAGGGTGGACAGACAAGAGACCCAGTACTTC
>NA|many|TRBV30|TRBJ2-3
CAWSVLGDTQYF
TGTGCCTGGAGTGTCCTGGGTGATACGCAGTATTTT
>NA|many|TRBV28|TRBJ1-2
CASSLSETLAWGYTF
TGTGCCAGCAGTTTGTCCGAAACTCTCGCCTGGGGCTACACCTTC
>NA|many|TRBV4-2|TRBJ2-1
CASSQELDRTLSYNEQFF
TGTGCCAGCAGCCAAGAACTAGATCGGACTCTCTCCTACAATGAGCAGTTCTTC
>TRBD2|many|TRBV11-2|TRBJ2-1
CASSLDHIRGVLAGVGNEQFF
TGTGCCAGCAGCTTAGATCATATACGCGGGGTACTAGCGGGAGTGGGGAATGAGCAGTTCTTC
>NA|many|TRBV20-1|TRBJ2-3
CSARGILADATDTQYF
TGCAGTGCTAGAGGTATACTAGCTGACGCCACAGATACGCAGTATTTT
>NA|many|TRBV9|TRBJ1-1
CASRPSSNTEAFF
TGTGCCAGCCGGCCGTCATCAAACACTGAAGCTTTCTTT
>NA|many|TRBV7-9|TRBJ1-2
CASKQDGYGYTF
TGTGCCAGCAAACAGGACGGCTATGGCTACACCTTC
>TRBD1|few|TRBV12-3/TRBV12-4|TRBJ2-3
CASIDRGGTDTQYF
TGTGCCAGCATTGACAGGGGAGGAACAGATACGCAGTATTTT
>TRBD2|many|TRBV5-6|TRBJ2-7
CASSPTGLAGDYEQYF
TGTGCCAGCAGCCCAACCGGACTAGCGGGAGACTACGAGCAGTACTTC
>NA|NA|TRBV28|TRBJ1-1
CASSRPPGGVNTEAFF
TGTGCCAGCAGTCGCCCTCCGGGAGGGGTGAACACTGAAGCTTTCTTT
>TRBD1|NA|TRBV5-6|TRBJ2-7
CASSFGTGVGEQYF
TGTGCCAGCAGCTTCGGGACAGGAGTCGGCGAGCAGTACTTC
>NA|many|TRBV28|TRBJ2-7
CASNGGGSREQYF
TGTGCCAGCAATGGCGGAGGTTCGAGGGAGCAGTACTTC
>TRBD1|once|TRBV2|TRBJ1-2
CASIRDRGGNYGYTF
TGTGCCAGCATCCGGGACAGGGGCGGTAACTATGGCTACACCTTC
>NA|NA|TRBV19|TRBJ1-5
CASSGTYNSNQPQHF
TGTGCCAGTAGTGGGACCTACAATAGCAATCAGCCCCAGCATTTT
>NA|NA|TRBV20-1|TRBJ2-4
CSAILLENKNIQYF
TGCAGTGCTATTTTGTTGGAGAACAAAAACATTCAGTACTTC
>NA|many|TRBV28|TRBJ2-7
CASSLSPGQTYEQYF
TGTGCCAGCAGTTTATCCCCCGGACAAACCTACGAGCAGTACTTC
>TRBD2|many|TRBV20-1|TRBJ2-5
CSARAPSGGAETQYF
TGCAGTGCTAGAGCCCCCTCGGGGGGGGCCGAGACCCAGTACTTC